Following are 24 T cell receptor beta chains from one sample sequenced in a study of post-analysis software for immune sequencing data. Findings and limits, study-wide: A few TRBV segments occurring more often in patients than controls included TRBV5-6, TRBV5-1 and TRBV20-1.

No antigen has been identified for these receptors. Each TCR beta cDNA library carried unique molecular identifiers. TCRdb fed the PCR reads into MiXCR, producing one record per CDR3 protein. The repertoire includes 700,000 to 900,000 distinct CDR3 sequences, approximately 44% of them detected once, and 4.9% sits in the top ten. The sequenced sample was blood. The receptors were gathered from a girl aged 10 to 17 with multiple sclerosis.

This clonotype appeared a single time. V and J are TRBV20-1 and TRBJ1-4; D is undetermined. The CDR3 has 15 residues. V shed 2 bases and J shed 0 bases, with 10 bases lying between them. Germline V CDR1 and CDR2: DFQATT, SNEGSKA (reference sequence). This CDR3 is CSARREASTNEKLFF. Here the CDR3 DNA reads TGCAGTGCTAGAAGAGAGGCCTCAACTAATGAAAAACTGTTTTTT.

V is TRBV28 and J is TRBJ2-4; 7 bases are a match to TRBD1. The J call may be in error: the DNA end matches TRBJ2-7 better. The length of the CDR3 is 14 residues. The germline V gene has CDR1 MDHEN and CDR2 SYDVKM. The CDR3 is CASVTGPNRYEQYF. In DNA form, the CDR3 reads TGTGCCAGCGTGACAGGGCCTAATCGATACGAGCAGTACTTC.

The CDR3 is CASSYSSPNFGPGTDTQYF. CDR3 sequence (DNA): TGTGCCAGCAGTTACTCGTCCCCCAATTTCGGCCCCGGCACAGATACGCAGTATTTT. This chain connects TRBV6-5 to TRBJ2-3; D not certain. Trimming removed 0 bases from V and 1 base from J, with 20 bases in between. This CDR3 is built from 19 residues. From germline, CDR1 is MNHEY and CDR2 SVGAGI.

This clonotype was observed a handful of times. J is TRBJ1-2 and V is TRBV28; possibly TRBD1 for D (5 bases). Germline CDR1 MDHEN, CDR2 SYDVKM. This CDR3 contains 12 residues. The V end was cut by 3 bases, the J end by 5 bases, with 7 bases between. In DNA, the CDR3 is TGTGCCAGCAGTTTCCAGGGATATGGCTACACCTTC. Protein sequence: CASSFQGYGYTF.

The V call is TRBV7-9, the J call TRBJ2-5; D tentatively fits TRBD1 or TRBD2 (5 bases each). The DNA end lines up better with TRBJ2-7; the J call may be wrong. The CDR3 is 14 residues long. In germline, CDR1 is SEHNR, CDR2 FQNEAQ (reference sequence). The CDR3 DNA reads as TGTGCCAGCAGCTCCTCCTCGACGGGGACCGAGCAGTACTTC. Encoded protein: CASSSSSTGTEQYF.

The chain is built from TRBV7-6 and TRBJ2-7; tentative D call: TRBD1 (5 bases). The length of the CDR3 is 14 residues. The V end was cut by 1 base, the J end by 6 bases, with 13 bases between. Looked up from germline, CDR1 is SGHVS and CDR2 is FNYEAQ. CDR3 nucleotide sequence: TGTGCCAGCAGCTTAGACCCCAGGGATTCCGAGCAGTACTTC. Translated: CASSLDPRDSEQYF.

This clonotype was detected a few times. CDR3 sequence: CSARPGLAPSYEQYF. Written as DNA, the CDR3 is TGCAGTGCTAGGCCGGGACTAGCCCCTTCCTACGAGCAGTACTTC. The J gene is TRBJ2-7, the V gene TRBV20-1, with TRBD2 matching 9 bases. Germline V gene lookup returns CDR1 DFQATT and CDR2 SNEGSKA (reference sequence). This CDR3 is built from 15 residues. The V and J ends lost 3 bases and 1 base, in that order; junction bases with no gene match: 7.

V gene TRBV9 combines with J gene TRBJ1-6; no reliable D call. The length of the CDR3 is 16 residues. The ends were cut back, 0 bases at V and 11 bases at J, with 18 bases in the middle. CDR1 SGDLS and CDR2 YYNGEE come from the germline V gene. The CDR3 DNA is TGTGCCAGCAGCGTAGGATTTGATCGGGTTTTGGCACCCCTCCACTTT. This codes for CASSVGFDRVLAPLHF.

The chain joins TRBV20-1 to TRBJ2-7; tentative D call: TRBD1 (5 bases). Trimming took 3 bases from V and 3 from J, leaving 15 bases between them. Per germline, CDR1 DFQATT and CDR2 SNEGSKA (reference sequence). The CDR3 loop spans 14 amino acids. DNA for the CDR3: TGCAGTGCTAGCGCTCAGGGATTCCGCTACGAGCAGTACTTC. Residues: CSASAQGFRYEQYF.

The V gene is TRBV20-1, the J gene TRBJ2-1; TRBD2 might be the D (5 bases). The germline V and J ends were trimmed by 3 bases and 2 bases, with 11 bases remaining between them. Germline-derived CDR1 and CDR2 are DFQATT and SNEGSKA (reference sequence). The CDR3 totals 14 residues. The CDR3 is CSASKAVTYNEQFF. The CDR3, as DNA: TGCAGTGCTAGTAAAGCGGTAACCTACAATGAGCAGTTCTTC.

The chain employs TRBV20-1 and TRBJ2-7; no firm D call. In germline, CDR1 is DFQATT, CDR2 SNEGSKA (reference sequence). This CDR3 region has 13 residues. The V and J ends lost 1 base and 6 bases respectively, with 13 bases between them. CDR3 sequence reads: CSARATGPGEQYF. CDR3 bases: TGCAGTGCTAGAGCCACTGGTCCGGGCGAGCAGTACTTC.

CDR3 coding DNA: TGTGCCAGCAGCTTAGGGGACACCGCTAGCACAGATACGCAGTATTTT. This translates into CASSLGDTASTDTQYF. The V and J genes are TRBV7-9 and TRBJ2-3; tentatively, D is TRBD1 (6 bases). Germline-derived CDR1 and CDR2 are SEHNR and FQNEAQ (reference sequence). The CDR3 consists of 16 residues. V dropped 1 base and J dropped 0 bases, with 11 bases sitting between them.

The rearrangement uses TRBV7-2 and TRBJ2-5, with 8 bases fitting TRBD2. The junction had 10 bases not matched to a gene; V was cut back by 5 bases and J by 2 bases. This CDR3 is 16 amino acids long. The germline V gene has CDR1 SGHTA and CDR2 FQGNSA. CDR3 in DNA: TGTGCCAGCAGCCCTGTCTCGGGACTAGGACAAGAGACCCAGTACTTC. Translation gives CASSPVSGLGQETQYF.

The rearrangement joins TRBV5-1 to TRBJ2-5; 10 bases align to TRBD2. Per germline, CDR1 SGHRS and CDR2 YFSETQ. The length of the CDR3 is 15 residues. Trimming removed 4 bases from V and 11 bases from J; junction bases left unmatched: 14. This CDR3 is CASSLRKSGRDEQYF. The CDR3 nucleotides read TGCGCCAGCAGCCTCCGGAAAAGCGGGAGGGATGAGCAGTACTTC.

The chain links TRBV9 to TRBJ2-5, with 9 bases matching TRBD1. In germline, CDR1 is SGDLS, CDR2 YYNGEE. V shed 3 bases and J 5 bases; nucleotides not matched to a gene: 11. The CDR3 is 16 residues long. CDR3 residues: CASSETGGNLPETQYF. The CDR3 bases are TGTGCCAGCAGCGAGACAGGGGGGAACCTTCCTGAGACCCAGTACTTC.

This clonotype appeared a single time. The V and J genes are TRBV25-1 and TRBJ2-1; TRBD2 matches 13 bases. The CDR3 is made up of 17 amino acids. CDR1 MGHDK and CDR2 SYGVNS come from the germline V gene. V lost 0 bases to trimming and J lost 10 bases; unmatched junction nucleotides: 9. CDR3 DNA: TGTGCCAGCAGTGAATATTTTGGGACTAGCGGGGTCAACGAGCAGTTCTTC. As protein: CASSEYFGTSGVNEQFF.

The gene calls are TRBV20-1 and TRBJ2-3; D gene unclear. In germline, CDR1 is DFQATT, CDR2 SNEGSKA (reference sequence). V lost 7 bases to trimming and J lost 1 base, with 9 bases between them. This CDR3 has 12 residues. This CDR3 is CSERGGTDTQYF. Here the CDR3 DNA reads TGCAGTGAAAGAGGAGGCACAGATACGCAGTATTTT.

The V and J genes are TRBV9 and TRBJ2-5; 10 positions agree with TRBD2. There are 16 residues in the CDR3. CDR1 and CDR2 from the germline V gene are SGDLS and YYNGEE. V shed 3 bases and J 4 bases; nucleotides not matched to a gene: 9. The CDR3 DNA sequence: TGTGCCAGCAGCGGAGCTAGCGGGAGATCGGCAGAGACCCAGTACTTC. Translation: CASSGASGRSAETQYF.

The J gene is TRBJ2-1, the V gene TRBV25-1; 7 positions agree with TRBD1. Germline assignment: CDR1 MGHDK and CDR2 SYGVNS. V was pared by 9 bases and J by 0 bases, with 2 bases of the junction left unmatched. The CDR3 is made up of 13 amino acids. Here the CDR3 DNA reads TGTGCCAGACAGGGGTGCTCCTACAATGAGCAGTTCTTC. Amino acids: CARQGCSYNEQFF.

This clonotype was detected a few times. V usage is TRBV4-3 and J usage is TRBJ2-5; possible D gene TRBD2, 6 bases. CDR3 length equals 17 residues. V lost 0 bases to trimming and J lost 4 bases, with 18 bases between them. Germline loops: CDR1 LGHNA, CDR2 YSLEER. Here the CDR3 reads CASSQERRPGGTETQYF. The CDR3 DNA follows: TGCGCCAGCAGCCAAGAAAGAAGGCCCGGAGGGACAGAGACCCAGTACTTC.

This clonotype was seen a handful of times. V and J are TRBV12-3 or TRBV12-4 and TRBJ2-1; no definite D call. This CDR3 has 17 residues. V was clipped by 5 bases and J by 0 bases, with 17 bases between them. CDR3 region: CASSPFSASASYNEQFF. The DNA for the CDR3 is TGTGCCAGCAGTCCCTTTAGTGCTAGTGCCTCCTACAATGAGCAGTTCTTC.

The chain joins TRBV5-1 to TRBJ2-1, with 8 nucleotides matching TRBD2. This CDR3 is 15 amino acids long. The trim removed 0 bases at V and 6 bases at J, leaving 5 bases unmatched. CDR1 is SGHRS, CDR2 YFSETQ, per germline. In nucleotides, the CDR3 is TGCGCCAGCAGCTTGGCAGTAGCGGGATTCAATGAGCAGTTCTTC. Its translation is CASSLAVAGFNEQFF.

The J gene is TRBJ2-7, the V gene TRBV6-6; no reliable D call. Trimming took 2 bases from V and 2 from J, leaving 10 bases between them. Germline CDR1 is MNHNY and CDR2 is SVGAGI (reference sequence). This CDR3 is 14 amino acids long. CDR3 region: CASSYAQLPYEQYF. The DNA of the CDR3 is TGTGCCAGCAGTTACGCGCAGCTACCCTACGAGCAGTACTTC.

This clonotype was counted once. The chain carries TRBV2 and TRBJ1-1; D unresolved. The CDR3 sequence is 12 residues long. Trimming cost V 10 bases and J 0 bases, with 9 bases left between them. Germline V gene sequence: CDR1 SNHLY, CDR2 FYNNEI. The CDR3 is CANGRVNTEAFF. DNA for the CDR3: TGTGCCAATGGACGGGTGAACACTGAAGCTTTCTTT.